The following is a T cell receptor (beta chain) sequence with its context. Its target is unknown. Sequenced by immunoSEQ multiplex PCR; TCRdb stores in-frame clones only, minus some. Altogether around 73,000 clones are present, 85% to 90% being singletons, with the ten largest covering about 9.6%. This entry belongs to a study of T cell responses to AZD1222 COVID-19 vaccine. General study results and limits: Reportedly, nearly half the spike-specific TCRs target unmutated variant regions. Clonal diversity was possibly underestimated, and white British individuals and females predominated among donors.

Second-dose groups at about 4 or about 12 weeks were pooled. The CDR3 runs 16 residues. Trimming shortened V by 4 bases and J by 7 bases, and 23 bases separated the two germline ends. The germline gives CDR1 MNHNS, CDR2 SASEGT. This TCR was sampled from an adult who received the AZD1222 COVID-19 vaccine. The chain links TRBV6-1 to TRBJ2-7; D possibly corresponds to TRBD2 (6 bases). Sequencing was performed on peripheral blood, taken 28 days after the second AZD1222 dose. CDR3 DNA: TGTGCCAGCAGTGTCCTGAGGGGCGCGGGATCACGGGAGCAGTACTTC. Its protein is CASSVLRGAGSREQYF.